Below, 17 T cell receptor beta chains from the same sample are listed, as sequenced in a study of memory B cells and T cells in multiple sclerosis. Sequencing was performed with immunoSEQ multiplex PCR; in TCRdb, only in-frame clones are kept and a portion is missing. The table lists over 10,000 clones, 80% to 90% of them singletons. Separate sequencing covered autoproliferating (CFSE-dim) and non-proliferating (CFSE-high) T cells from stimulus-free culture. Roughly 4.5x10^7 CFSE-labeled PBMCs were cultured less than nine days unstimulated, then replicate wells were pooled. The antigens of these receptors remain unknown. The sequencing sample was made of PBMCs from blood kept in culture. Every receptor here comes from a human donor with multiple sclerosis.

The rearrangement joins TRBV7-8 to TRBJ2-5; D possibly corresponds to TRBD2 (6 bases). V gave up 4 bases and J gave up 5 bases, with 11 bases separating them. This CDR3 spans 13 amino acids. CDR1 is SGHVS, CDR2 FQNEAQ, per germline. CDR3 DNA sequence: TGTGCCAGCAGCTGGGGACTTAGCGAGACCCAGTACTTC. Translation gives CASSWGLSETQYF.

The gene calls are TRBV5-1 and TRBJ2-7, with D hard to call. This CDR3 is built from 14 residues. CDR1 is SGHRS and CDR2 is YFSETQ in the germline V gene. With 0 bases removed from V and 5 bases from J, the gap between germline ends came to 12 bases. The CDR3 protein is CASSLGQPPNEQYF. The CDR3 DNA is TGCGCCAGCAGCTTGGGGCAGCCCCCCAACGAGCAGTACTTC.

This chain connects TRBV28 to TRBJ2-3, with TRBD2 matching over 11 bases. The CDR3 has 17 amino acids. The germline gives CDR1 MDHEN, CDR2 SYDVKM. The J segment lost 0 bases and the V segment lost 5 bases, leaving 7 bases of the junction unmatched. CDR3 coding DNA: TGTGCCAGCAGTAGCCAAGGGACTAGCGGAAGCACAGATACGCAGTATTTT. Amino acid sequence: CASSSQGTSGSTDTQYF.

The chain recombines TRBV10-2 with TRBJ2-7; D is uncertain. CDR3 size: 12 residues. V was trimmed by 6 bases and J by 4 bases, leaving 10 bases between them. CDR1 and CDR2 (germline): WSHSY, SAAADI. CDR3 DNA sequence: TGCGCCAGCAGCCCGACGGCTTACGAGCAGTACTTC. Encoded protein: CASSPTAYEQYF.

The rearrangement links TRBV5-1 to TRBJ2-2; D is undetermined. CDR1 is SGHRS, CDR2 YFSETQ, per germline. This CDR3 is 14 amino acids long. V was pared by 1 base and J by 5 bases, with 9 bases between. The CDR3 nucleotides are TGCGCCAGCAGCTTGCAACAGACGACCGGGGAGCTGTTTTTT. Amino acid sequence: CASSLQQTTGELFF.

V is TRBV13 and J is TRBJ1-2; 11 nucleotides align to TRBD1. Losses at the gene ends were 0 bases for V and 7 bases for J; bases not matched to a gene: 7. This CDR3 has 16 residues. Germline CDR1 PRHDT, CDR2 FYEKMQ (reference sequence). CDR3 nucleotides: TGTGCCAGCAGCTTAGGGGCCGGGACAGGGGGAACTGGCTACACCTTC. This sequence encodes CASSLGAGTGGTGYTF.

This chain uses TRBV7-8 with TRBJ2-7; D is ambiguous. The CDR3 runs to 12 residues. The germline gives CDR1 SGHVS, CDR2 FQNEAQ. Trimming took off 1 base at V and 4 bases at J, with 5 bases between the two ends. CDR3 protein: CASSLGDYEQYF. The CDR3 coding sequence is TGTGCCAGCAGCTTAGGGGATTACGAGCAGTACTTC.

This clone was observed a handful of times. V gene TRBV18 combines with J gene TRBJ1-4; unclear D gene. V shed 1 base and J shed 7 bases, with 10 bases lying between them. Germline loops: CDR1 KGHSH, CDR2 LQKENI. This CDR3 comprises 14 residues. CDR3 amino acids: CASSPQRVSEKLFF. CDR3 sequence (DNA): TGTGCCAGCTCACCACAAAGGGTCAGTGAAAAACTGTTTTTT. The variable domain in full, with the rest retrieved from reference TRBV18 and TRBJ1-4, is NAGVMQNPRHLVRRRGQEARLRCSPMKGHSHVYWYRQLPEEGLKFMVYLQKENIIDESGMPKERFSAEFPKEGPSILRIQQVVRGDSAAYFCASSPQRVSEKLFFGSGTQLSVL.

The CDR3 sequence: CASSVALQRGYTDTQYF. CDR3 in DNA: TGTGCCAGCAGCGTAGCTCTGCAGCGGGGCTACACAGATACGCAGTATTTT. The J gene is TRBJ2-3, the V gene TRBV9, with 7 bases lining up with TRBD2. The CDR3 is 17 residues long. Germline CDR1 is SGDLS and CDR2 is YYNGEE. V lost 0 bases, J lost 2 bases, and 9 bases stayed unmatched.

The CDR3 coding sequence is TGCGCCAGCAGCTTGCGTCAGGGAGTCCCCTACGAGCAGTACTTC. This codes for CASSLRQGVPYEQYF. The chain links TRBV5-1 to TRBJ2-7; the D call may be TRBD1 or TRBD2 (5 bases each). Germline V gives CDR1 SGHRS, CDR2 YFSETQ. This CDR3 is built from 15 residues. Trimming left V 1 base short and J 2 bases short, with 13 bases between.

CDR3 in DNA: TGCGCCAGCAGTGATCCGGGACTAGTGGTTTCAAATGAGCAGTTCTTC. It encodes CASSDPGLVVSNEQFF. The rearrangement joins TRBV10-1 to TRBJ2-1, with TRBD2 matching 8 bases. The CDR3 runs 16 residues. V was pared by 3 bases and J by 7 bases, with 11 bases of the junction left unmatched. The germline V gene encodes CDR1 WNHNN and CDR2 SYGVQD (reference sequence).

J is TRBJ1-1 and V is TRBV29-1; D gene ambiguous. This CDR3 has 14 residues. Germline assignment: CDR1 SQVTM and CDR2 ANQGSEA. Trimming took off 3 bases at V and 4 bases at J, with 15 bases between the two ends. CDR3 nucleotides: TGCAGCGTTGAGATGCGCCTGGGAGGCACTGAAGCTTTCTTT. Its translation is CSVEMRLGGTEAFF.

This rearrangement joins TRBV4-3 to TRBJ2-5, with D uncertain. The CDR3 sequence is 14 residues long. Germline V CDR1 and CDR2: LGHNA, YSLEER. V was pared by 1 base and J by 5 bases, with 11 bases between. CDR3 residues: CASSQVGSWETQYF. The CDR3 DNA reads TGCGCCAGCAGCCAAGTCGGTAGCTGGGAGACCCAGTACTTC.

The rearrangement links TRBV18 to TRBJ1-4; D is ambiguous. Germline V gene data show CDR1 as KGHSH and CDR2 as LQKENI. There are 13 residues in the CDR3. The V end was cut by 8 bases, the J end by 7 bases, with 14 bases between. The CDR3 region has the DNA TGTGCCAGCAACCCTTGGGGTCGTGAAAAACTGTTTTTT. This codes for CASNPWGREKLFF.

This rearrangement joins TRBV5-6 to TRBJ1-2; weak D call: TRBD1 (5 bases). In germline, CDR1 is SGHDT, CDR2 YYEEEE. Trimming left V 1 base short and J 6 bases short, with 13 bases between. This CDR3 has 14 amino acids. CDR3 in amino acids: CASSLLGLGDGYTF. The CDR3, as DNA: TGTGCCAGCAGCTTGCTTGGTTTGGGGGATGGCTACACCTTC.

The V gene is TRBV19, the J gene TRBJ1-5; 9 positions agree with TRBD1. Per germline, CDR1 LNHDA and CDR2 SQIVND (reference sequence). The junction had 4 bases not matched to a gene; V was cut back by 4 bases and J by 6 bases. The CDR3 is made up of 14 amino acids. CDR3 DNA: TGTGCCAGTAGTACCACAGGGGGCGGTCAGCCCCAGCATTTT. It is translated as CASSTTGGGQPQHF.

This chain connects TRBV6-5 to TRBJ2-3; D is ambiguous. The CDR3 runs 15 residues. Looked up from germline, CDR1 is MNHEY and CDR2 is SVGAGI. V lost 0 bases to trimming and J lost 4 bases, with 11 bases between them. CDR3 sequence reads: CASSYSGTIADTQYF. The CDR3 DNA is TGTGCCAGCAGTTACTCGGGCACGATTGCAGATACGCAGTATTTT.